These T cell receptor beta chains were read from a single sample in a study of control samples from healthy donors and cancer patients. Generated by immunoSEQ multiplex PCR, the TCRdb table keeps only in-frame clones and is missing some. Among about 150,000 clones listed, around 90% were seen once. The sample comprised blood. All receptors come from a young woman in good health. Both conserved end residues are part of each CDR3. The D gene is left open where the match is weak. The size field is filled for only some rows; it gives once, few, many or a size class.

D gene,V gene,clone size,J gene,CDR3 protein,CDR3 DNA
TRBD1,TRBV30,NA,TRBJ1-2,CAWSAGQGPFYTF,TGTGCCTGGAGTGCCGGACAGGGTCCGTTCTACACCTTC
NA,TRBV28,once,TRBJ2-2,CASSLTPPGTGELFF,TGTGCCAGCAGTTTAACCCCTCCGGGAACCGGGGAGCTGTTTTTT
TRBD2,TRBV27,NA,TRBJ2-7,CASSSMGLAGIYEQYF,TGTGCCAGCAGTTCCATGGGACTAGCGGGGATCTACGAGCAGTACTTC
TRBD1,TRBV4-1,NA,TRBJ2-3,CASSQAPGTGDGTDTQYF,TGCGCCAGCAGCCAGGCCCCCGGGACAGGGGACGGCACAGATACGCAGTATTTT
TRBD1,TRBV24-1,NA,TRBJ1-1,CATRGQIYTEAFF,TGTGCCACCAGGGGACAGATATACACTGAAGCTTTCTTT
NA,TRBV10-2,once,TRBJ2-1,CASSESRGQGIF,TGCGCCAGCAGTGAGTCGAGGGGACAAGGGATCTTC
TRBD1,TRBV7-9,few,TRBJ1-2,CASSLQGAYGYTF,TGTGCCAGCAGCTTGCAGGGGGCCTATGGCTACACCTTC
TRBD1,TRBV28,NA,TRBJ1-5,CASRIGTGGSNQPQHF,TGTGCCAGCAGAATTGGGACAGGGGGTAGCAATCAGCCCCAGCATTTT
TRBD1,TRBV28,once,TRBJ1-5,CASSHRDRGFQPQHF,TGTGCCAGCAGCCATCGGGACAGGGGATTCCAGCCCCAGCATTTT
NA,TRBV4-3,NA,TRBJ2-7,CASSQEIPNSGGWEQYF,TGCGCCAGCAGCCAAGAAATCCCCAATAGTGGCGGGTGGGAGCAGTACTTC
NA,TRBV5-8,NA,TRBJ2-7,CASSLHGYEQYF,TGTGCCAGCAGCTTGCACGGCTACGAGCAGTACTTC
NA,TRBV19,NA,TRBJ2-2,CASSISALFLSGELFF,TGTGCCAGTAGTATTTCCGCCCTCTTCTTGTCCGGGGAGCTGTTTTTT
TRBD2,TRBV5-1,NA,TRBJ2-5,CASSPGSGGRGETQYF,TGCGCCAGCAGCCCGGGGTCGGGAGGAAGAGGGGAGACCCAGTACTTC
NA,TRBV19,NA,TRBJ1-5,CASRQSSGQPQHF,TGTGCCAGTAGACAGTCTAGCGGTCAGCCCCAGCATTTT
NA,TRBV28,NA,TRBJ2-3,CASSLKGPSLTTDTQYF,TGTGCCAGCAGTTTAAAGGGACCCTCCCTTACCACAGATACGCAGTATTTT
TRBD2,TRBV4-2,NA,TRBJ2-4,CASSQDSGRGTKNIQYF,TGTGCCAGCAGCCAAGATAGCGGGAGGGGGACCAAAAACATTCAGTACTTC
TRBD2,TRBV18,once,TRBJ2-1,CASSPIRSSGRYYNEQFF,TGTGCCAGCTCACCTATCCGTTCTAGCGGGAGATATTACAATGAGCAGTTCTTC
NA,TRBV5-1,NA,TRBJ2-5,CASRSSYQETQYF,TGCGCCAGCAGAAGCTCGTACCAAGAGACCCAGTACTTC
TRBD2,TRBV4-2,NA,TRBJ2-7,CASSQEGSGSMYEQYF,TGTGCCAGCAGCCAAGAAGGTAGCGGGAGTATGTACGAGCAGTACTTC
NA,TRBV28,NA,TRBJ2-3,CASGYVAVSTDTQYF,TGTGCCAGCGGATACGTAGCGGTTAGCACAGATACGCAGTATTTT
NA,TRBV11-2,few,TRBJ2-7,CASKGPGYEQYF,TGTGCCAGCAAAGGACCTGGATACGAGCAGTACTTC
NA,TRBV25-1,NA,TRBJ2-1,CASSGTRVRYNEQFF,TGTGCCAGCAGTGGAACTAGGGTACGATACAATGAGCAGTTCTTC
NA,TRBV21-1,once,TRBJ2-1,CASVHRDNEQFF,TGTGCCAGCGTTCACAGGGACAATGAGCAGTTCTTC
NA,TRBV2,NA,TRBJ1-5,CASSAGTGPNQPQHF,TGTGCCAGCAGTGCCGGGACGGGACCCAATCAGCCCCAGCATTTT
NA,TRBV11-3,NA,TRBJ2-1,CASSHTGSHYNEQFF,TGTGCCAGCAGTCATACAGGGTCCCATTACAATGAGCAGTTCTTC
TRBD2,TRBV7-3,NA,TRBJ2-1,CASSLKAGAGSNEQFF,TGTGCCAGCAGCTTAAAGGCGGGAGCAGGAAGCAATGAGCAGTTCTTC
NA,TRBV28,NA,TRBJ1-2,CASSFYSYGYTF,TGTGCCAGCAGTTTTTATAGCTATGGCTACACCTTC
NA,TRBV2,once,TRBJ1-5,CASSAGVGNQPQHF,TGTGCCAGCAGCGCGGGGGTAGGCAATCAGCCCCAGCATTTT
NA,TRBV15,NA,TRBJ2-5,CATGPIQETQYF,TGTGCCACCGGACCGATTCAAGAGACCCAGTACTTC
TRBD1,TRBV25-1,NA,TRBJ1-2,CASSDPGQGQRGYTF,TGTGCCAGCAGTGACCCCGGACAGGGGCAACGGGGCTACACCTTC
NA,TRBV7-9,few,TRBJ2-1,CASSGYRRDYNEQFF,TGTGCCAGCAGCGGGTACAGGAGAGACTACAATGAGCAGTTCTTC
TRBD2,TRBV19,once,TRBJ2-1,CASRGPGLPHNEQFF,TGTGCCAGTAGGGGCCCGGGACTACCCCACAATGAGCAGTTCTTC
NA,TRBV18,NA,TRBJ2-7,CASSGKPHYEQYF,TGTGCCAGCTCAGGGAAGCCTCACTACGAGCAGTACTTC
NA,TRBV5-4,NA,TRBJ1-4,CASSSQGDGTNEKLFF,TGTGCCAGCAGTTCACAGGGTGATGGGACTAATGAAAAACTGTTTTTT
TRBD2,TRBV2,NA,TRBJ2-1,CASSQERLAVDNEQFF,TGTGCCAGCAGTCAAGAAAGGCTAGCGGTCGACAATGAGCAGTTCTTC
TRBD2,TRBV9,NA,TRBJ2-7,CASSSGTGLVSYEQYF,TGTGCCAGCAGCTCCGGGACGGGACTAGTTTCCTACGAGCAGTACTTC
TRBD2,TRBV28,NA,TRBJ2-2,CASSSLAGATGELFF,TGTGCCAGCAGTTCGCTAGCGGGGGCCACCGGGGAGCTGTTTTTT
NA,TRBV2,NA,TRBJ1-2,CASSGAPGYGYTF,TGTGCCAGCAGTGGGGCCCCGGGGTACGGCTACACCTTC
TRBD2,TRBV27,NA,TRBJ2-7,CASSPPGLAGVNTYEQYF,TGTGCCAGCAGTCCTCCGGGACTAGCGGGAGTAAACACCTACGAGCAGTACTTC
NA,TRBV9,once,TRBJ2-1,CASSVGAGPKANEQFF,TGTGCCAGCAGCGTGGGGGCGGGCCCAAAGGCGAATGAGCAGTTCTTC
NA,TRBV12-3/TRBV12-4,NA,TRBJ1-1,CASSPRGNTEAFF,TGTGCCAGCAGCCCGAGGGGGAACACTGAAGCTTTCTTT
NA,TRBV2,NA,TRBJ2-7,CASSEERDSSYEQYF,TGTGCCAGCAGTGAAGAGCGGGACAGCTCCTACGAGCAGTACTTC
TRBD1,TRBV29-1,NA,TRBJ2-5,CSAQGQQETQYF,TGCAGCGCACAGGGACAGCAAGAGACCCAGTACTTC
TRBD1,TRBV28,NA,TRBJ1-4,CAAQGALNEKLFF,TGTGCCGCCCAGGGGGCGCTTAATGAAAAACTGTTTTTT
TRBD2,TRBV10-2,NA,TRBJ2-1,CASSELAVYNEQFF,TGCGCCAGCAGTGAACTAGCGGTATACAATGAGCAGTTCTTC
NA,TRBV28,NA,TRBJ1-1,CASSDRGHANTEAFF,TGTGCCAGCAGTGACCGGGGACACGCGAACACTGAAGCTTTCTTT
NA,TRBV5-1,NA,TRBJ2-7,CASTGGHEQYF,TGCGCCAGTACCGGGGGGCACGAGCAGTACTTC
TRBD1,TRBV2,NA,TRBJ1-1,CASSSRGGENTEAFF,TGTGCCAGCAGTTCCAGGGGGGGTGAGAACACTGAAGCTTTCTTT
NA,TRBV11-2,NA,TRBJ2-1,CASSLNRGPPNEQFF,TGTGCCAGCAGCTTAAATCGGGGGCCTCCCAATGAGCAGTTCTTC
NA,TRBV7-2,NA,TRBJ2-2,CASSLEGLAVGTGELFF,TGTGCCAGCAGCTTAGAAGGTTTAGCGGTAGGGACCGGGGAGCTGTTTTTT
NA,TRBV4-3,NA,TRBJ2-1,CASSPSVEAGAYNEQFF,TGCGCCAGCAGCCCGTCCGTGGAAGCGGGTGCCTACAATGAGCAGTTCTTC
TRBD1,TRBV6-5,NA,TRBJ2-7,CASRPTGQGYEQYF,TGTGCCAGCAGACCTACGGGACAGGGCTACGAGCAGTACTTC